Below, 29 T cell receptor beta chains from the same sample are listed, as sequenced in a study of T-cell reconstitution after alpha-beta-depleted transplantation in children. Using unique molecular identifiers, the investigators prepared the TCRbeta library. One entry per CDR3 protein, called by TCRdb with MiXCR from the PCR reads. The sample has approximately 350,000 distinct CDR3 sequences, 13% seen once. The source material was PBMCs, sampled from the stem cell graft. The source of these receptors is a human donor who donated a stem cell graft to a child with Fanconi anemia.

Ten or more counts support this clonotype. The chain employs TRBV2 and TRBJ1-1, with TRBD1 as a possible D gene (5 bases). Germline-derived CDR1 and CDR2 are SNHLY and FYNNEI. Trimming left V 2 bases short and J 8 bases short, with 18 bases between. This CDR3 has 15 residues. The CDR3 is CASSEMGVGMTEAFF. CDR3 nucleotide sequence: TGTGCCAGCAGTGAAATGGGGGTGGGGATGACCGAAGCTTTCTTT. The full variable domain, its missing parts supplied by reference TRBV2 and TRBJ1-1, is EPEVTQTPSHQVTQMGQEVILRCVPISNHLYFYWYRQILGQKVEFLVSFYNNEISEKSEIFDDQFSVERPDGSNFTLKIRSTKLEDSAMYFCASSEMGVGMTEAFFGQGTRLTVV.

The V gene is TRBV5-6, the J gene TRBJ2-7, with TRBD1 matching 7 bases. The J segment lost 0 bases and the V segment lost 1 base, leaving 10 bases of the junction unmatched. In germline, CDR1 is SGHDT, CDR2 YYEEEE. This CDR3 region has 17 residues. CDR3 region: CASSLQLEGGSSYEQYV. In DNA form, the CDR3 reads TGTGCCAGCAGCTTGCAACTGGAAGGGGGCAGCTCCTACGAGCAGTACGTC.

This clonotype was observed a handful of times. The rearrangement joins TRBV5-1 to TRBJ2-1; the D gene could be TRBD1 or TRBD2 (6 bases each). The germline V gene has CDR1 SGHRS and CDR2 YFSETQ. V was trimmed by 1 base and J by 7 bases, leaving 21 bases between them. CDR3 size: 17 residues. The CDR3 sequence is CASSLMPLGGGENEQFF. DNA for the CDR3: TGCGCCAGCAGCTTGATGCCTTTGGGGGGCGGGGAAAATGAGCAGTTCTTC.

The chain carries TRBV29-1 and TRBJ2-3, with a weak D call TRBD1 (5 bases). Germline assignment: CDR1 SQVTM and CDR2 ANQGSEA. This CDR3 region has 14 residues. Trimming removed 4 bases from V and 8 bases from J, with 19 bases in between. The chain's CDR3 is CSVASSGNQGTQYF. Here the CDR3 DNA reads TGCAGCGTTGCTTCGTCAGGGAACCAGGGTACGCAGTATTTT.

This clonotype showed up just a few times. This CDR3 reads CASSLVGGPPSTNTGELFF. The DNA for the CDR3 is TGTGCCAGCAGCTTAGTGGGTGGACCCCCCTCTACGAACACCGGGGAGCTGTTTTTT. The chain is built from TRBV7-8 and TRBJ2-2; D not certain. V shed 1 base and J shed 0 bases, with 18 bases lying between them. Germline V lookup: CDR1 SGHVS, CDR2 FQNEAQ. The CDR3 sequence is 19 residues long.

For this clonotype: The junction shows a germline mismatch at one end, possibly a read error. The J gene is TRBJ2-7, the V gene TRBV15; D might be TRBD1 or TRBD2, each matching 6 bases. The germline CDR1 and CDR2 sequences are LNHNV and YYDKDF (reference sequence). CDR3 length equals 18 residues. The CDR3 here is CATSRDPRGSQGPYEQYF. Here the CDR3 DNA reads TGTGCCACCAGTAGAGATCCCCGGGGGTCACAGGGACCCTACGAGCAGTACTTC.

This clonotype was seen a handful of times. V and J are TRBV7-8 and TRBJ2-1, with D hard to call. Deletions cut 2 bases from V and 4 bases from J, with 12 bases between. Germline lookup yields CDR1 SGHVS and CDR2 FQNEAQ. The CDR3 runs to 15 residues. CDR3 nucleotide sequence: TGTGCCAGCAGCTTAAGGTCAGGTCAATACAATGAGCAGTTCTTC. It is translated as CASSLRSGQYNEQFF.

This clonotype was recorded at least ten times. V gene TRBV3-1 combines with J gene TRBJ2-3; a possible D gene is TRBD2 (6 bases). Germline V gene lookup returns CDR1 LGHDT and CDR2 YNNKEL (reference sequence). This CDR3 has 17 amino acids. The V end lost 3 bases, the J end lost 3 bases, and 19 bases lay between the germline ends. DNA of the CDR3: TGTGCCAGCAGCCATGATTCCGAAGGGACTTGGACAGATACGCAGTATTTT. It codes for CASSHDSEGTWTDTQYF.

This clonotype was observed a handful of times. The chain links TRBV7-9 to TRBJ2-1, with D hard to call. Germline lookup yields CDR1 SEHNR and CDR2 FQNEAQ (reference sequence). This CDR3 spans 13 amino acids. The V and J ends lost 1 base and 8 bases respectively, with 9 bases between them. CDR3 in amino acids: CASSLDVGDEQFF. The CDR3 DNA sequence: TGTGCCAGCAGCTTAGATGTTGGGGATGAGCAGTTCTTC.

V is TRBV7-2 and J is TRBJ1-5; the match to TRBD1 covers 8 bases. V shed 5 bases, J shed 9 bases, and the junction held 6 bases outside the gene matches. Per the germline V gene, CDR1 is SGHTA and CDR2 is FQGNSA. This CDR3 is built from 13 residues. The CDR3 is CASSQTTGGPQHF. The CDR3 bases are TGTGCCAGCAGCCAAACTACAGGGGGGCCCCAGCATTTT.

To note about this clonotype: One junction end disagrees with the germline gene, perhaps due to a read error. This chain joins TRBV4-3 and TRBJ2-1, with D perhaps matching TRBD1 (6 bases). The V gene's germline CDR1 is LGHNA and CDR2 YSLEER. The CDR3 extends over 13 amino acids. CDR3 residues: CVSSQVAGDEQFF. CDR3 coding DNA: TGCGTCAGCAGCCAAGTAGCAGGGGATGAGCAGTTCTTC.

This clonotype showed up many times. V and J are TRBV18 and TRBJ2-1; a possible D gene is TRBD1 (6 bases). This CDR3 spans 13 amino acids. CDR1 is KGHSH and CDR2 is LQKENI in the germline V gene. Trimming removed 7 bases from V and 5 bases from J, with 12 bases in between. The chain's CDR3 is CASFGGRNNEQFF. The CDR3 DNA reads as TGTGCCAGCTTTGGGGGCAGGAACAATGAGCAGTTCTTC.

Points on this clonotype: This sequence may be a read error, since a much larger clone differs from it by one base. The chain combines TRBV11-2 with TRBJ2-7, with TRBD1 identical over 8 bases. Trimming removed 5 bases from V and 3 bases from J; junction bases left unmatched: 3. Per germline, CDR1 SGHAT and CDR2 FQNNGV. The CDR3 has 13 amino acids. The CDR3 loop reads CASSPGTGYEQYF. The DNA of the CDR3 is TGTGCCAGCAGCCCCGGGACAGGCTACGAGCAGTACTTC.

The rearrangement uses TRBV20-1 and TRBJ1-5; a weak D match, TRBD1 (6 bases). From germline, CDR1 is DFQATT and CDR2 SNEGSKA (reference sequence). Trimming pared 1 base from V and 5 bases from J, leaving 12 bases between. CDR3 length equals 14 residues. CDR3 region: CSARAGEWDQPQHF. The CDR3 DNA sequence: TGCAGTGCTAGAGCAGGGGAATGGGATCAGCCCCAGCATTTT.

This clonotype has more than one count but fewer than ten. This chain connects TRBV4-2 to TRBJ1-2; D is ambiguous. The germline gives CDR1 LGHNA, CDR2 YNFKEQ. This CDR3 region has 13 residues. Trimming took 2 bases from V and 6 from J, leaving 10 bases between them. The CDR3 DNA reads as TGTGCCAGCAGCCAAATCCTCGGGGATGGCTACACCTTC. This sequence encodes CASSQILGDGYTF.

This clonotype came up many times. The chain links TRBV7-9 to TRBJ1-2, with D uncertain. There are 14 residues in the CDR3. Trimming took 1 base from V and 4 from J, leaving 10 bases between them. Germline CDR1 is SEHNR and CDR2 is FQNEAQ (reference sequence). The CDR3 here is CASSLVGTSYGYTF. CDR3 in DNA: TGTGCCAGCAGCTTAGTTGGCACCAGCTATGGCTACACCTTC.

The chain has TRBV2 and TRBJ2-3; no definite D call. Between the trimmed V and J ends, which lost 2 bases and 5 bases, there was a span of 11 bases. CDR1 is SNHLY and CDR2 is FYNNEI in the germline V gene. The CDR3 has 14 amino acids. The DNA of the CDR3 is TGTGCCAGCAGTGAATCATCTGGGGAAGATACGCAGTATTTT. Residues: CASSESSGEDTQYF.

This clonotype was seen a few times. The gene calls are TRBV7-2 and TRBJ2-7, with D perhaps matching TRBD1 (6 bases). The CDR3 is 15 residues long. Deletions cut 2 bases from V and 2 bases from J, with 13 bases between. CDR1 SGHTA and CDR2 FQGNSA come from the germline V gene. The CDR3 coding sequence is TGTGCCAGCAGCTTATCCTGGGGGCACACCTACGAGCAGTACGTC. Translated: CASSLSWGHTYEQYV.

The chain joins TRBV12-3 or TRBV12-4 to TRBJ2-5; 8 bases line up with TRBD2. V lost 2 bases to trimming and J lost 2 bases; unmatched junction nucleotides: 7. The CDR3 loop spans 16 amino acids. This CDR3 is CASSLYSGGGQETQYF. The CDR3 DNA follows: TGTGCCAGCAGTTTATACAGCGGGGGAGGGCAAGAGACCCAGTACTTC.

The chain links TRBV4-2 to TRBJ2-1; perhaps TRBD2 as D (5 bases). Germline V CDR1 and CDR2: LGHNA, YNFKEQ. The CDR3 runs to 18 residues. Trimming took 0 bases from V and 3 from J, leaving 18 bases between them. CDR3 nucleotides: TGTGCCAGCAGCCAAGATCCCCCCAGCGGATTAGACTACAATGAGCAGTTCTTC. This gives the protein CASSQDPPSGLDYNEQFF.

This clonotype was counted between two and nine times. The chain couples TRBV28 to TRBJ2-7; no firm D call. Germline V gene sequence: CDR1 MDHEN, CDR2 SYDVKM. Trimming took 3 bases from V and 5 from J, leaving 17 bases between them. This CDR3 is 15 amino acids long. In nucleotides, the CDR3 is TGTGCCAGCAGTTTTAATATTTTGGGTCGCCACGAGCAGTACGTC. Translating gives CASSFNILGRHEQYV.

This clonotype came up a few times. J is TRBJ2-7 and V is TRBV5-1, with TRBD2 as a possible D gene (7 bases). V dropped 3 bases and J dropped 2 bases, with 15 bases sitting between them. Germline assignment: CDR1 SGHRS and CDR2 YFSETQ. The CDR3 totals 15 residues. The CDR3 region is CASSSEPGGPYEQYF. CDR3 sequence (DNA): TGCGCCAGCAGCTCGGAACCCGGGGGGCCCTACGAGCAGTACTTC.

This clonotype was found a few times. V is TRBV12-3 or TRBV12-4 and J is TRBJ1-1, with D perhaps matching TRBD1 (6 bases). V was shortened by 6 bases and J by 4 bases, with 15 bases between the two germline ends. This CDR3 region has 14 residues. CDR3 nucleotide sequence: TGTGCCAGCAGCACACAGGGCCGTGGCACTGAAGCTTTCTTT. It specifies CASSTQGRGTEAFF.

The chain carries TRBV6-2 or TRBV6-3 and TRBJ2-3, with TRBD2 as a possible D gene (7 bases). V shed 6 bases and J shed 0 bases, with 13 bases lying between them. This CDR3 spans 15 amino acids. Per germline, CDR1 MNHEY and CDR2 SVGEGT. This CDR3 reads CASSVRGASTDTQYF. The CDR3 DNA reads TGTGCCAGCAGCGTACGGGGGGCCAGCACAGATACGCAGTATTTT.

This rearrangement joins TRBV15 to TRBJ2-1; the D call may be TRBD1 or TRBD2 (5 bases each). The CDR3 has 13 residues. Germline loops: CDR1 LNHNV, CDR2 YYDKDF (reference sequence). V lost 0 bases, J lost 15 bases, and 15 bases lay in between. The CDR3 region has the DNA TGTGCCACCAGCAGAGATCGGGGCTCAGAGGGGTTCTTC. Amino acid sequence: CATSRDRGSEGFF.

This clonotype was seen ten or more times. This chain joins TRBV12-3 or TRBV12-4 and TRBJ2-7; 10 bases map to TRBD2. CDR3 length: 15 residues. V gave up 6 bases and J gave up 4 bases; unmatched junction bases: 9. The CDR3 spells CASSKGAGGLYEQYF. CDR3 DNA: TGTGCCAGCAGCAAAGGAGCGGGGGGGCTTTACGAGCAGTACTTC.

This clonotype was seen repeatedly, ten times or more. V gene TRBV27 combines with J gene TRBJ2-3; 9 bases fit TRBD2. The V gene's germline CDR1 is MNHEY and CDR2 SMNVEV (reference sequence). The CDR3 runs to 17 residues. Trimming cost V 2 bases and J 0 bases; bases outside gene matches: 6. CDR3 in DNA: TGTGCCAGCAGTTTAACTCTAGCGGGGCTAAGCACAGATACGCAGTATTTT. It specifies CASSLTLAGLSTDTQYF.

This clonotype was counted ten times or more. The chain couples TRBV3-1 to TRBJ2-5, with unresolved D. Germline assignment: CDR1 LGHDT and CDR2 YNNKEL (reference sequence). V was trimmed by 1 base and J by 4 bases, leaving 10 bases between them. The length of the CDR3 is 14 residues. The CDR3 DNA is TGTGCCAGCAGCCAAGGGGCATTCGGAGAGACCCAGTACTTC. Protein: CASSQGAFGETQYF.

The chain uses TRBV3-1 and TRBJ2-7, with D maybe TRBD1 (5 bases). Germline lookup yields CDR1 LGHDT and CDR2 YNNKEL (reference sequence). The CDR3 spans 12 residues. V was shortened by 3 bases and J by 5 bases, with 8 bases between the two germline ends. This CDR3 is CASSHQDNEQYF. The CDR3 nucleotides read TGTGCCAGCAGCCACCAGGACAACGAGCAGTACTTC.